This TCR beta chain was found in a study of T cell changes during pregnancy in multiple sclerosis (dated by TCRdb to about 2019). Context from the whole study: In women with multiple sclerosis, the researchers looked at how the T cell repertoire shifted as pregnancy progressed.

From a lookup of the germline V gene, CDR1 and CDR2 are LGHNA and YSLEER. V is shortened by 4 bases, J by 1 base, and the region joining them spans 8 bases. The CDR3 spans 13 residues, from the cysteine through the phenylalanine. Only the CDR3 region is kept as DNA, spanning 39 bases read in frame from base 1. With respect to this clone: Its binding antigen is unknown. Base-call qualities are not available, and no considerably larger clone is one nucleotide away.

The method was the immunoSEQ multiplex PCR assay. TCRdb provides this immuneACCESS table in a form limited to in-frame rearrangements. Some clones are lacking; in checked studies, under half of them reflect an unresolved V gene, and why the rest are absent is not known. The sample table contains approximately 30,000 clones; only one count was recorded for 87% of them. The ten largest clonotypes hold roughly 10% of the sample. The chain uses TRBV4-3 and TRBJ2-7; the D segment could be TRBD1, given 6 matching bases. This sequence was found in a female donor with multiple sclerosis, enrolled in a pregnancy study. The sample here was CD8+ T cells from peripheral blood mononuclear cells, taken in the first trimester of pregnancy. The CDR3 loop reads CASSPTGSYEQYF. The sequenced DNA: TGCGCCAGCAGCCCCACAGGGTCCTACGAGCAGTACTTC.